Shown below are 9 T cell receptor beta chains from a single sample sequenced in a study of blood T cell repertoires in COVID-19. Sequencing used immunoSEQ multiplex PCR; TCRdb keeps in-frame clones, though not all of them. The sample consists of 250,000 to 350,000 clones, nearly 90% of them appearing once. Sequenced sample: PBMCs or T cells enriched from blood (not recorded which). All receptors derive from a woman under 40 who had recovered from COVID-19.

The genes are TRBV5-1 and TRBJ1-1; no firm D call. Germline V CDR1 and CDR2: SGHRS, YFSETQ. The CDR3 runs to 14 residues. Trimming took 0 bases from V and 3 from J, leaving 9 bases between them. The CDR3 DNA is TGCGCCAGCAGCTTGGATTCGGGGTACACTGAAGCTTTCTTT. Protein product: CASSLDSGYTEAFF. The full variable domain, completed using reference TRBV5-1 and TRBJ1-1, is KAGVTQTPRYLIKTRGQQVTLSCSPISGHRSVSWYQQTPGQGLQFLFEYFSETQRNKGNFPGRFSGRQFSNSRSEMNVSTLELGDSALYLCASSLDSGYTEAFFGQGTRLTVV.

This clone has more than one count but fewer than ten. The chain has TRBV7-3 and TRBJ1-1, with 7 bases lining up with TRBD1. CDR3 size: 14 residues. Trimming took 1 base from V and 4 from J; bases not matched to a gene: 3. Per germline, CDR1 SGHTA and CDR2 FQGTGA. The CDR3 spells CASSLNRGGTEAFF. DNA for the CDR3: TGTGCCAGCAGCTTAAACAGGGGCGGCACTGAAGCTTTCTTT.

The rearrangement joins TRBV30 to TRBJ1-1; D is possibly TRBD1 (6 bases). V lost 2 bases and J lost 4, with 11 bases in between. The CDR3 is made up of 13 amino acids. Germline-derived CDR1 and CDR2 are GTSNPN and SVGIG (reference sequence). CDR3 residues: CAWSPQGPTEAFF. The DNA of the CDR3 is TGTGCCTGGAGTCCACAGGGACCCACTGAAGCTTTCTTT.

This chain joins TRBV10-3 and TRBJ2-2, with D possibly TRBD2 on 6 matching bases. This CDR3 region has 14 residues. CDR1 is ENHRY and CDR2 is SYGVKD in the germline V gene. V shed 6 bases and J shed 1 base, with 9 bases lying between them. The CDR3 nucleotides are TGTGCCATCAGCGGGACTCAGAACACCGGGGAGCTGTTTTTT. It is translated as CAISGTQNTGELFF.

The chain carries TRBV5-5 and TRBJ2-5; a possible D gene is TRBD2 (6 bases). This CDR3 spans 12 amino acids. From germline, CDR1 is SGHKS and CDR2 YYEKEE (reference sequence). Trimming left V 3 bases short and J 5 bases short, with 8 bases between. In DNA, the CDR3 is TGTGCCAGCAGCTCCGCGGGGGAGACCCAGTACTTC. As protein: CASSSAGETQYF.

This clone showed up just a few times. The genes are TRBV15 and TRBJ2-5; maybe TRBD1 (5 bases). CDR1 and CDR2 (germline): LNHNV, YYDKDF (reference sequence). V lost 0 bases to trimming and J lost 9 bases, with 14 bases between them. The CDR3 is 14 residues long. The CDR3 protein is CATSRDQGSGAQYF. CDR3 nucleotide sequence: TGTGCCACCAGCAGAGACCAGGGCTCGGGCGCCCAGTACTTC.

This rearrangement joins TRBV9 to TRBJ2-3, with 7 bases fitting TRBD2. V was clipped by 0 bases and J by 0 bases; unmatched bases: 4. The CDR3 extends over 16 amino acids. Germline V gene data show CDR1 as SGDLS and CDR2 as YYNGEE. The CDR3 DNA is TGTGCCAGCAGCGTAGCTGGGACTATTAGCACAGATACGCAGTATTTT. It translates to CASSVAGTISTDTQYF.

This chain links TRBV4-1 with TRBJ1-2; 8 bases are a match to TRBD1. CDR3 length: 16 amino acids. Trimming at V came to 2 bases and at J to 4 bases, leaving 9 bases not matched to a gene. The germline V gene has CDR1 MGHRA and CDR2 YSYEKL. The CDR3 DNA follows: TGCGCCAGCAGCCAAACCGGGACAGGCGCGTTCTATGGCTACACCTTC. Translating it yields CASSQTGTGAFYGYTF.

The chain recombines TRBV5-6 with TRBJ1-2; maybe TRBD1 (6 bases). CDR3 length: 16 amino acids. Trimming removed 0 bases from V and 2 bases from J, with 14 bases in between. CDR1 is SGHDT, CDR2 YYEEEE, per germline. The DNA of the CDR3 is TGTGCCAGCAGCTTGGTGTTTGAGGGGGAGAACTATGGCTACACCTTC. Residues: CASSLVFEGENYGYTF.